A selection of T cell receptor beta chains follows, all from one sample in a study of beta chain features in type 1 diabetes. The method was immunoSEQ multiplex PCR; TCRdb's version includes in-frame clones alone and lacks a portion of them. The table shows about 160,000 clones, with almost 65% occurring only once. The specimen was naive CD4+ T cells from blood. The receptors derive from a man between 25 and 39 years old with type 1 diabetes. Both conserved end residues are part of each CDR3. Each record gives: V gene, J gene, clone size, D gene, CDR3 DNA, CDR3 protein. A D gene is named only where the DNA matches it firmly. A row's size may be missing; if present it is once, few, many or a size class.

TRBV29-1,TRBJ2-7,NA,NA,TGCAGCGTTGGGCTCGGGGCACTCTCGGACGAGCAGTACTTC,CSVGLGALSDEQYF
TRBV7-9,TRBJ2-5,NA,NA,TGTGCCAGCAGCCCAGATAGTAAAGAGACCCAGTACTTC,CASSPDSKETQYF
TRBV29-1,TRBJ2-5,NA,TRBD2,TGCAGCGTTGTCGCTAGCGGGGAGGAGACCCAGTACTTC,CSVVASGEETQYF
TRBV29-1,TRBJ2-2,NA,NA,TGCAGCGGAGGCTGGCAGCCGAACACCGGGGAGCTGTTTTTT,CSGGWQPNTGELFF
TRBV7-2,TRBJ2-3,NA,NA,TGTGCCAGCAGCTTAGCCCTTCCCCCCACAGATACGCAGTATTTT,CASSLALPPTDTQYF
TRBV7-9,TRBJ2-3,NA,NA,TGTGCCAGCAGCCTAGACACAGTCACAGATACGCAGTATTTT,CASSLDTVTDTQYF
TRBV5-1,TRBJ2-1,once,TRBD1,TGCGCCAGCAGCTTAACAGGGGTAAATGAGCAGTTCTTC,CASSLTGVNEQFF
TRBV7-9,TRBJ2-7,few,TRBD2,TGTGCCAGCAGCCCCAGACCCGGGACTACCCACCACGAGCAGTACTTC,CASSPRPGTTHHEQYF
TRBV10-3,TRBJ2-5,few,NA,TGTGCCATCAGTGAGTTGGAGACCCAGTACTTC,CAISELETQYF
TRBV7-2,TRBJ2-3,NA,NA,TGTGCCAGCAGCTTATTGGAGGGACTTGTTAGCACAGATACGCAGTATTTT,CASSLLEGLVSTDTQYF
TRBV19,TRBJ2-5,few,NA,TGTGCCAGTAGTGGTATACGGTACCAAGAGACCCAGTACTTC,CASSGIRYQETQYF
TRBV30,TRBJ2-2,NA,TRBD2,TGTGCCTGGGAAGCGGGGACGAACACCGGGGAGCTGTTTTTT,CAWEAGTNTGELFF
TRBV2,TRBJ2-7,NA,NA,TGTGCCAGCAGTGAAGCTCGACAGGTTAGCGGCGAGCAGTACTTC,CASSEARQVSGEQYF
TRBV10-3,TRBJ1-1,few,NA,TGTGCCATCATGGAGGCAGGGAACACTGAAGCTTTCTTT,CAIMEAGNTEAFF
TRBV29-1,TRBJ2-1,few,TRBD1,TGCAGCGTGCGCGGGACAGGGGTGAGCAATGAGCAGTTCTTC,CSVRGTGVSNEQFF
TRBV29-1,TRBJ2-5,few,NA,TGCAGCGTTGGGGACTTAGAGACCCAGTACTTC,CSVGDLETQYF
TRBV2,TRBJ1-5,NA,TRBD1,TGTGCCAGCCAGGGGAACAGGGGGTCGTTTAGCAATCAGCCCCAGCATTTT,CASQGNRGSFSNQPQHF
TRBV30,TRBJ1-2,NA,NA,TGTGCCTGGACTCAGGGAGCCAACTATGGCTACACCTTC,CAWTQGANYGYTF
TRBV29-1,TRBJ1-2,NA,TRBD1,TGCAGCGTTCAGGGGGCGGGTGGCTACACCTTC,CSVQGAGGYTF
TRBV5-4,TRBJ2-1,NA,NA,TGTGCCAGCAGCTTACAGACCTCCTACAATGAGCAGTTCTTC,CASSLQTSYNEQFF
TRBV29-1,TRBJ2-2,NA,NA,TGCAGCGTATACCTTCGGGGGACCGGGGAGCTGTTTTTT,CSVYLRGTGELFF
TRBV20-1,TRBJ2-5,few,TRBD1,TGCAGTGGTAGGGACAGAGAGACCCAGTACTTC,CSGRDRETQYF
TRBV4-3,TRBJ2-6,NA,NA,TGCGCCAGCAGCCAAGAAGATGGGGCCAACGTCCTGACTTTC,CASSQEDGANVLTF
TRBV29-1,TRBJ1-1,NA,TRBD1,TGCAGCGTTGAAGGCGTAGTACAGGGGGCGAACACTGAAGCTTTCTTT,CSVEGVVQGANTEAFF
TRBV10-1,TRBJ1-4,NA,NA,TGCGCCAGCAGTGAGTCGGTCCGAGATAAGGAAAAACTGTTTTTT,CASSESVRDKEKLFF
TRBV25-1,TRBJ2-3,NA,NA,TGTGCCAGCAGTGAACCGGCCACCACAGATACGCAGTATTTT,CASSEPATTDTQYF
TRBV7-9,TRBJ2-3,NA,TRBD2,TGTGCCAGCAGCTTTTCTAGCGGGGGGACATTCACAGATACGCAGTATTTT,CASSFSSGGTFTDTQYF
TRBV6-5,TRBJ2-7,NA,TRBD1,TGTGCCAGCAGCAGACAGGGCTACGAGCAGTACTTC,CASSRQGYEQYF
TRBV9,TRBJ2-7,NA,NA,TGTGCCAGCAGCGTAGACGGTTTCTACGAGCAGTACTTC,CASSVDGFYEQYF
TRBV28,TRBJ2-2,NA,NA,TGTGCCAGCAATTTAGGGAACACCGGGGAGCTGTTTTTT,CASNLGNTGELFF
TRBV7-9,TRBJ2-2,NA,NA,TGTGCCAGCAGCACCCATACTGGGGAGCTGTTTTTT,CASSTHTGELFF
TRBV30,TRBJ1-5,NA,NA,TGTGCCTGGAGTGTACCCACAGTGGGCAATCAGCCCCAGCATTTT,CAWSVPTVGNQPQHF
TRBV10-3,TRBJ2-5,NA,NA,TGTGCCATCAGTGGCCAGGGACCTCTTCAACAAGAGACCCAGTACTTC,CAISGQGPLQQETQYF
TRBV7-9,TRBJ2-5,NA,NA,TGTGCCAGCAGCCTCCCGGGGATCGCAGAGACCCAGTACTTC,CASSLPGIAETQYF
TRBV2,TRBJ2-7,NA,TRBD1,TGTGCCAGCAGCTCCGGGACAGGGTACGACGAGCAGTACTTC,CASSSGTGYDEQYF
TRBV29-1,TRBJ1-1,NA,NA,TGCAGCGTTGAAGAGGGTGAAGCTTTCTTT,CSVEEGEAFF
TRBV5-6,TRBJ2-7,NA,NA,TGTGCCAGCAGCTCGTACGACGAGCAGTACTTC,CASSSYDEQYF
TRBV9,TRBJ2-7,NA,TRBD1,TGTGCCAGCAGCGACCAAGGGACAGGCTCCTACGAGCAGTACTTC,CASSDQGTGSYEQYF
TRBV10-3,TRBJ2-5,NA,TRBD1,TGTGCCATCAGTGACCTCGGACAGGGTCGATCGGAGACCCAGTACTTC,CAISDLGQGRSETQYF
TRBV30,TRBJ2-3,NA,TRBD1,TGTGCCTGGGAGGCCAGGGGGCCCACAGATACGCAGTATTTT,CAWEARGPTDTQYF
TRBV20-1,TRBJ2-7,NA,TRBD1,TGCAGTGCTACAGGGGGCCGGGAGCAGTACTTC,CSATGGREQYF
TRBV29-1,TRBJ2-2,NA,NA,TGCAGCGTTGAAAGCTGGGAGGCCGGGGAGCTGTTTTTT,CSVESWEAGELFF
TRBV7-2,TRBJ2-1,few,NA,TGTGCCAGCGCTTCGCAGGCGGGGATATACAATGAGCAGTTCTTC,CASASQAGIYNEQFF
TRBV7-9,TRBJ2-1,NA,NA,TGTGCCAGCAGCTTAGGCGGAGAACACAATGAGCAGTTCTTC,CASSLGGEHNEQFF